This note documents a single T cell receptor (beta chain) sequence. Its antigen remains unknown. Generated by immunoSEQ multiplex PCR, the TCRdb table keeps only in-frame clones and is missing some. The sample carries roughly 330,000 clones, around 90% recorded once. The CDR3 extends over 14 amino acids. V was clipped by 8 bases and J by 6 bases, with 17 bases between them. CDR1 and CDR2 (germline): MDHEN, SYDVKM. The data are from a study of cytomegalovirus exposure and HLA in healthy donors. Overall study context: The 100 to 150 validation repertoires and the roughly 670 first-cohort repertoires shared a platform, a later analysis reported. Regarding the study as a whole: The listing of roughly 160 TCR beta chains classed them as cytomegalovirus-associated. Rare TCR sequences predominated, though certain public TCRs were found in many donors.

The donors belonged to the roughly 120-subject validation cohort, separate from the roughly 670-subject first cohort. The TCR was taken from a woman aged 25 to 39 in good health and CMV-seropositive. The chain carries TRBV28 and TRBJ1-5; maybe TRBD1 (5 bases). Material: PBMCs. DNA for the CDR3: TGTGCCAGCTCCCTCGACAGTTCGGGTCAGCCCCAGCATTTT. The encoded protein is CASSLDSSGQPQHF.